One and the same sample provided the 5 T cell receptor beta chains below, sequenced in a study of T cells after yellow fever vaccination. One entry per CDR3 protein results from TCRdb running MiXCR on the 5' RACE reads. Of 510,000 or so distinct CDR3 sequences listed, about 19% are singletons. Material: PBMCs, obtained 15 days after the yellow fever booster vaccination. All receptors derive from a man in his thirties or forties who received the YFV17D yellow fever vaccine.

This clonotype was detected only a few times. V is TRBV20-1 and J is TRBJ2-3, with D perhaps matching TRBD1 (6 bases). This CDR3 spans 14 amino acids. Trimming left V 3 bases short and J 0 bases short, with 10 bases between. Germline assignment: CDR1 DFQATT and CDR2 SNEGSKA (reference sequence). CDR3 residues: CSASLGASTDTQYF. CDR3 sequence (DNA): TGCAGTGCTAGTCTGGGGGCTAGCACAGATACGCAGTATTTT.

This clonotype was observed a handful of times. Here the CDR3 reads CASSYSKSLAFF. The CDR3 region has the DNA TGTGCCAGCAGTTACTCGAAAAGCCTAGCTTTCTTC. V gene TRBV6-6 combines with J gene TRBJ2-1; tentative D call: TRBD2 (5 bases). The CDR3 consists of 12 residues. The germline V gene encodes CDR1 MNHNY and CDR2 SVGAGI (reference sequence). The V and J ends lost 0 bases and 16 bases respectively, with 13 bases between them.

Only a few counts were recorded for this clonotype. The chain joins TRBV4-3 to TRBJ2-4; TRBD2 might be the D (5 bases). Looked up from germline, CDR1 is LGHNA and CDR2 is YSLEER. V was shortened by 1 base and J by 0 bases, with 10 bases between the two germline ends. CDR3 length equals 16 residues. CDR3 sequence reads: CASSQGWRLAKNIQYF. CDR3 bases: TGCGCCAGCAGCCAAGGTTGGAGGCTAGCCAAAAACATTCAGTACTTC.

This clonotype was seen a few times. The rearrangement links TRBV28 to TRBJ2-5; D unclear. Trimming removed 7 bases at V and 4 bases at J, with 19 bases between. This CDR3 region has 15 residues. Germline assignment: CDR1 MDHEN and CDR2 SYDVKM. The CDR3 region is CASTTRRSRRETQYF. CDR3 nucleotides: TGTGCCAGCACTACCCGGCGGAGCAGAAGAGAGACCCAGTACTTC.

This chain connects TRBV15 to TRBJ2-1; 7 bases fit TRBD2. V was pared by 2 bases and J by 0 bases, with 16 bases of the junction left unmatched. Per the germline V gene, CDR1 is LNHNV and CDR2 is YYDKDF (reference sequence). There are 20 residues in the CDR3. CDR3 sequence reads: CATSRPLGGAIDSSYNEQFF. The CDR3 nucleotides read TGTGCCACCAGCAGACCCCTGGGAGGGGCTATCGATAGCTCCTACAATGAGCAGTTCTTC.